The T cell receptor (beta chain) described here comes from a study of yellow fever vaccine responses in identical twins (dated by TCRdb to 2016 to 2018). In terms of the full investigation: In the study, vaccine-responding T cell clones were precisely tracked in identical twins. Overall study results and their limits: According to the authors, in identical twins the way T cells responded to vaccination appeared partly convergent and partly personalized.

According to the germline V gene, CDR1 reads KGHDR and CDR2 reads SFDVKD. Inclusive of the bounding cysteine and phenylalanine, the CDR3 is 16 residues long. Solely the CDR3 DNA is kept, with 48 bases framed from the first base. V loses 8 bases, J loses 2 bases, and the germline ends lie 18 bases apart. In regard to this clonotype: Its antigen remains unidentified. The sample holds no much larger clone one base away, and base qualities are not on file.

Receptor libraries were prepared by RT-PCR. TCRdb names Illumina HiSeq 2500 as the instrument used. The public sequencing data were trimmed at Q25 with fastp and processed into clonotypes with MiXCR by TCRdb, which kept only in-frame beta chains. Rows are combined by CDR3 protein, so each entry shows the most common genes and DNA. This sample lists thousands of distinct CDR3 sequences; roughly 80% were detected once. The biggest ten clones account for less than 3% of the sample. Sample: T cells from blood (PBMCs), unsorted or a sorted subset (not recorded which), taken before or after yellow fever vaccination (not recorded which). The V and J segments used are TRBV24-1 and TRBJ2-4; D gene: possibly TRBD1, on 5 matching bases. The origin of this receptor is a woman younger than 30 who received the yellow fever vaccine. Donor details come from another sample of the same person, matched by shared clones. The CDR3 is CATTPQGDETKNIQYF. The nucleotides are TGTGCCACCACTCCCCAGGGCGACGAAACCAAAAACATTCAGTACTTC.